This record covers a single T cell receptor beta chain. Here immunoSEQ multiplex PCR was the method, and the copy in TCRdb shows in-frame clones only, minus some. The top ten hold roughly 0.13% of the sample, which has approximately 2.4 million clones, almost 96% seen once. The data derive from a study of shared clonotypes between healthy human individuals. Adult donors, all healthy and HIV-negative, had no recent acute infections or vaccinations. Splitting the CD4+ cells yielded a CD45RA+ naive subset and a CD45RA-negative memory subset. The germline gives CDR1 SGDLS, CDR2 YYNGEE. The CDR3 is 14 amino acids. V lost 0 bases and J 6 bases, leaving 12 bases between the germline ends.

This sequence joins TRBV9 and TRBJ1-2, with D maybe TRBD1 (5 bases). The sample taken for sequencing was naive CD4+ T cells sorted from blood. The subset: CD45RA+ positively selected. The TCR was taken from a man between 18 and 35 years old in good health. The CDR3 region is CASSVAPGTNGYTF. CDR3 nucleotide sequence: TGTGCCAGCAGCGTAGCTCCAGGGACGAATGGCTACACCTTC.